These T cell receptor beta chains were read from a single sample in a study of OX40 agonist ivuxolimab in advanced cancers. Here immunoSEQ multiplex PCR was the method, and the copy in TCRdb shows in-frame clones only, minus some. The data contain over 55,000 clones, 65% to 90% of them seen just once; the ten biggest clones take up about 0.6%. Material: CD4+ or CD8+ T cells sorted from blood, obtained in a trial of the OX40 agonist ivuxolimab. The source of these receptors is an adult with an advanced solid tumor such as melanoma, head and neck, liver or kidney cancer. Each CDR3 is given with its conserved first and last residue. The D gene is left open where the match is weak. Size values are once, few and many counts, or a class for expanded clones, and some rows have none.

clone_size j_call d_call v_call cdr3_nt cdr3_aa
. TRBJ2-3 . TRBV6-1 TGTGCCAGCAGAGGAGCTAGCACAGATACGCAGTATTTT CASRGASTDTQYF
. TRBJ2-2 . TRBV5-1 TGCGCCAGCAGCTTGGTCCCTAGCCTGAACACCGGGGAGCTGTTTTTT CASSLVPSLNTGELFF
. TRBJ1-5 . TRBV27 TGTGCCAGCAGTACGGGGGGTCAGCCCCAGCATTTT CASSTGGQPQHF
. TRBJ1-2 . TRBV14 TGTGCCAGCAGCCTCTTCGGGGGCGGCTTCGGGGGCTACACCTTC CASSLFGGGFGGYTF
. TRBJ2-2 . TRBV19 TGTGCCAGTAGTATAGGGGAGGCCGGGACCGGGGAGCTGTTTTTT CASSIGEAGTGELFF
. TRBJ2-1 . TRBV7-9 TGTGCCAGTGGTGTAGAGACCTACAATGAGCAGTTCTTC CASGVETYNEQFF
once TRBJ2-1 TRBD2 TRBV7-2 TGTGCCAGCAGCTTAGAGAGCGGGGGGGCTGGGTATGAGCAGTTCTTC CASSLESGGAGYEQFF
few TRBJ1-6 . TRBV10-3 TGTGCCATCAGTGAGAACTACAGAGATTCACCCCTCCACTTT CAISENYRDSPLHF
. TRBJ2-5 . TRBV11-2 TGTGCCAGCAGCTTAGTACAGGGACAAGAGACCCAGTACTTC CASSLVQGQETQYF
. TRBJ2-1 . TRBV9 TGTGCCAGCAGCGTAGGAAGCGGCTTCAATGAGCAGTTCTTC CASSVGSGFNEQFF
. TRBJ2-1 TRBD1 TRBV5-1 TGCGCCAGCAGCAGAATACAGGGGGCCGTATACAATGAGCAGTTCTTC CASSRIQGAVYNEQFF
. TRBJ1-4 . TRBV19 TGTGCCAGTGGAAAGGGGATTGTAACTAATGAAAAACTGTTTTTT CASGKGIVTNEKLFF
. TRBJ2-7 . TRBV27 TGTGCCAGCAGTTTCATTAAGGGCAGTGGGTCCTTATCGGCCTACGAGCAGTACTTC CASSFIKGSGSLSAYEQYF
. TRBJ1-1 . TRBV5-1 TGCGCCAGCAGCTTGGACCGGACACTTCCTAACACTGAAGCTTTCTTT CASSLDRTLPNTEAFF
. TRBJ1-6 . TRBV9 TGTGCCAGCAGCCCCCAGATGGGGGGTTCTTCACCCCTCCACTTT CASSPQMGGSSPLHF
. TRBJ2-7 . TRBV10-2 TGCGCCAGCAGTGAGTCATTGGGCCAGGGCCAGCAGTACTTC CASSESLGQGQQYF
. TRBJ2-1 TRBD2 TRBV12-5 TGTGCTAGTGGTTTGACCTCCGGGACTAGCGGTTACAATGAGCAGTTCTTC CASGLTSGTSGYNEQFF
. TRBJ2-7 TRBD1 TRBV7-2 TGTGCCAGCAGAAAGCCGGGACAGGGCACCTACGAGCAGTACTTC CASRKPGQGTYEQYF
. TRBJ2-1 TRBD2 TRBV4-1 TGCGCCAGCAGCCAACCCGATTGGACTAGCGGGTATTCCTACAATGAGCAGTTCTTC CASSQPDWTSGYSYNEQFF
. TRBJ1-1 . TRBV2 TGTGCTAGCACTAAAGCCGAACAGGGAACGCACACTGAAGCTTTCTTT CASTKAEQGTHTEAFF